This TCR beta chain was identified in a study of T cell responses to AZD1222 COVID-19 vaccine. Concerning this clone: The antigen is not known.

TCRdb keeps only in-frame clones here, not all; method: immunoSEQ multiplex PCR. The sample includes under 150,000 clones, about 92% of them seen just once. General observations from the study: Among those given AZD1222, only six were seropositive at baseline.

This CDR3 contains 15 residues. J gave up 2 bases and V 6 bases, and 10 bases lay outside the gene matches. CDR1 is SNHLY and CDR2 is FYNNEI in the germline V gene. The receptor's source is an adult in good health. The genes are TRBV2 and TRBJ2-7; TRBD1 agrees at 7 bases. The sample in question was peripheral blood, obtained on day 0 of AZD1222 vaccination. The DNA of the CDR3 is TGTGCCAGCAGGGGAAACAGGGGTCCTACCTACGAGCAGTACTTC. This sequence encodes CASRGNRGPTYEQYF.